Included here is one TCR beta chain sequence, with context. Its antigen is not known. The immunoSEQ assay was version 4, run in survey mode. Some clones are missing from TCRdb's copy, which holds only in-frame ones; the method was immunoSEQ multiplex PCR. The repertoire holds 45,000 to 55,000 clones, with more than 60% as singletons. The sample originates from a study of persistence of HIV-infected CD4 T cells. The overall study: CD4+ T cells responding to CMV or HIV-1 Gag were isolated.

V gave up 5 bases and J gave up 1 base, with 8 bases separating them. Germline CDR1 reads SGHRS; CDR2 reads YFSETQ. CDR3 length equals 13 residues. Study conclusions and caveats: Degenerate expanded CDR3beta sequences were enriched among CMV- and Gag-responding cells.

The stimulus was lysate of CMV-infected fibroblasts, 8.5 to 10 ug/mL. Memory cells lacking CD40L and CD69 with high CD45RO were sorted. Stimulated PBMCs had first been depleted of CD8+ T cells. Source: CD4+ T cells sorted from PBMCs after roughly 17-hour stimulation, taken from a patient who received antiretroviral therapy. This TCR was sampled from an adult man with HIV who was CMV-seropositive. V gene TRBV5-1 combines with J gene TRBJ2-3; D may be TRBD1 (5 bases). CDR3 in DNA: TGCGCCAGCAGAGACAGAGGCACAGATACGCAGTATTTT. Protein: CASRDRGTDTQYF.